This paragraph reports one T cell receptor (beta chain). Only in-frame clones appear in the TCRdb table, and some are missing; sequencing was by immunoSEQ multiplex PCR. Of roughly 81,000 clones in the sample, about 94% were seen once. This sample is part of a study of human versus mouse CDR3 diversity and MHC coevolution. The wider study: Samples had between roughly 5.5 x 10^6 and 1.6 x 10^7 valid reads.

Germline trimming cut 7 bases from V and 5 bases from J; bases unmatched to any gene: 9. The CDR3 loop spans 14 amino acids. The germline CDR1 and CDR2 sequences are SEHNR and FQNEAQ (reference sequence). This sequence originates from a person between 25 and 70 years old in good health. The material sequenced was naive CD4+ T cells from blood. As for subset: CD45RO-negative CD62L-positive naive CD4 T cells. This chain joins TRBV7-9 and TRBJ1-1, with 8 bases fitting TRBD1. CDR3 in DNA: TGTGCCAGCACGGAGACAGGGGACGGAACTGAAGCTTTCTTT. Residues: CASTETGDGTEAFF.